These 27 T cell receptor beta chains came from one sample sequenced in a study of blood T cell repertoires in COVID-19. Sequencing used immunoSEQ multiplex PCR; TCRdb keeps in-frame clones, though not all of them. The sample holds around 190,000 clones, approximately 86% seen once. The sample comprised peripheral blood. The receptors stem from a man aged 25 to 40 with acute or convalescent COVID-19.

The chain recombines TRBV7-9 with TRBJ1-1, with no clear D. Trimming shortened V by 1 base and J by 7 bases, and 10 bases separated the two germline ends. Per the germline V gene, CDR1 is SEHNR and CDR2 is FQNEAQ (reference sequence). The CDR3 loop spans 13 amino acids. CDR3 in amino acids: CASSLGRDHEAFF. The CDR3 DNA follows: TGTGCCAGCAGCTTAGGGAGGGATCATGAAGCTTTCTTT.

This clone was counted only a few times. This chain joins TRBV5-8 and TRBJ1-5; a weak D match, TRBD1 (5 bases). Germline V gene data show CDR1 as SGHTS and CDR2 as YDEGEE. The V end was cut by 0 bases, the J end by 0 bases, with 16 bases between. The CDR3 is 18 residues long. CDR3 residues: CASSLGDFGGFSNQPQHF. In DNA form, the CDR3 reads TGTGCCAGCAGCTTGGGAGATTTCGGGGGGTTTAGCAATCAGCCCCAGCATTTT.

The chain links TRBV30 to TRBJ2-7; TRBD1 aligns across 9 bases. Germline lookup yields CDR1 GTSNPN and CDR2 SVGIG (reference sequence). There are 13 residues in the CDR3. V was pared by 1 base and J by 4 bases, with 2 bases of the junction left unmatched. CDR3 bases: TGTGCCTGGAGTGAAGACAGGGGGTACGAGCAGTACTTC. It yields the protein CAWSEDRGYEQYF.

The V and J genes are TRBV6-5 and TRBJ1-5, with D tentatively TRBD1 (5 bases). CDR1 and CDR2 from the germline V gene are MNHEY and SVGAGI. This CDR3 has 15 residues. V lost 4 bases and J lost 0, with 10 bases in between. CDR3 sequence: CASSSLDSSNQPQHF. In DNA, the CDR3 is TGTGCCAGCAGTTCCCTAGACAGTAGCAATCAGCCCCAGCATTTT.

The rearrangement links TRBV7-9 to TRBJ2-3; D possibly corresponds to TRBD2 (6 bases). The germline CDR1 and CDR2 sequences are SEHNR and FQNEAQ (reference sequence). The CDR3 contains 14 residues. Trimming removed 3 bases from V and 6 bases from J, with 13 bases in between. The CDR3 coding sequence is TGTGCCAGCAGCTTTGACGGGAGTCGGGATACGCAGTATTTT. This encodes CASSFDGSRDTQYF.

The chain uses TRBV4-2 and TRBJ2-3, with 10 nucleotides matching TRBD2. CDR3 length: 16 amino acids. J lost 6 bases, V lost 1 base, and 7 bases had no gene match. The germline CDR1 and CDR2 sequences are LGHNA and YNFKEQ. The CDR3 loop is CASSQVGSGGPDTQYF. In nucleotides, the CDR3 is TGTGCCAGCAGCCAAGTCGGTAGCGGGGGGCCGGATACGCAGTATTTT.

This clone was observed once. The chain joins TRBV29-1 to TRBJ2-7; TRBD2 might be the D (6 bases). V was trimmed by 7 bases and J by 3 bases, leaving 16 bases between them. The germline gives CDR1 SQVTM, CDR2 ANQGSEA. The CDR3 length is 13 residues. The CDR3 coding sequence is TGCAGCGCTCCTAGCGACGCTGACTACGAGCAGTACTTC. The encoded protein is CSAPSDADYEQYF.

This chain connects TRBV6-4 to TRBJ2-1, with TRBD2 matching 9 bases. Germline V gene sequence: CDR1 MRHNA, CDR2 SNTAGT. The CDR3 spans 15 residues. The V gene end was trimmed by 6 bases and the J gene end by 6 bases; junction bases not matched to a gene: 9. Written as DNA, the CDR3 is TGTGCCAGCAGCATCCTAGCGGGAACCCTCAATGAGCAGTTCTTC. Amino acid sequence: CASSILAGTLNEQFF.

The genes are TRBV10-3 and TRBJ2-1; 14 bases line up with TRBD2. Germline CDR1 and CDR2: ENHRY and SYGVKD. The CDR3 is 17 residues long. The V segment lost 6 bases and the J segment 0 bases; nucleotides outside the gene matches: 4. CDR3 nucleotide sequence: TGTGCCATCAGGGGGACTAGCGGGGGACTCTCCTACAATGAGCAGTTCTTC. Its protein is CAIRGTSGGLSYNEQFF.

The chain uses TRBV11-2 and TRBJ1-6, with 9 positions matching TRBD1. The CDR3 totals 17 residues. V lost 5 bases, J lost 7 bases, and 12 bases stayed unmatched. CDR1 is SGHAT and CDR2 is FQNNGV in the germline V gene. This chain's CDR3 is CASSQGQGGRGNSPLHF. CDR3 DNA: TGTGCCAGCAGCCAGGGACAGGGAGGTCGGGGGAATTCACCCCTCCACTTT.

The chain uses TRBV28 and TRBJ1-4, with D possibly TRBD1 on 6 matching bases. V dropped 8 bases and J dropped 5 bases, with 18 bases sitting between them. Looked up from germline, CDR1 is MDHEN and CDR2 is SYDVKM. The CDR3 has 15 residues. CDR3 amino acids: CASQSADRTNEKLFF. The CDR3 DNA is TGTGCCAGCCAGTCCGCCGACAGGACGAATGAAAAACTGTTTTTT.

This clone has only one observation. The chain recombines TRBV5-1 with TRBJ2-7, with a tentative D call TRBD1 (5 bases). The CDR3 runs 17 residues. Deletions cut 1 base from V and 2 bases from J, with 19 bases between. CDR1 is SGHRS, CDR2 YFSETQ, per germline. The CDR3 loop reads CASSLSGRGLPTYEQYF. In DNA, the CDR3 is TGCGCCAGCAGCTTGTCGGGTAGGGGATTGCCCACCTACGAGCAGTACTTC. Full variable domain (missing parts from reference TRBV5-1 and TRBJ2-7): KAGVTQTPRYLIKTRGQQVTLSCSPISGHRSVSWYQQTPGQGLQFLFEYFSETQRNKGNFPGRFSGRQFSNSRSEMNVSTLELGDSALYLCASSLSGRGLPTYEQYFGPGTRLTVT.

The chain combines TRBV28 with TRBJ1-6; 7 bases match TRBD1. The length of the CDR3 is 17 residues. V shed 5 bases and J 8 bases; nucleotides not matched to a gene: 15. CDR1 MDHEN and CDR2 SYDVKM come from the germline V gene. CDR3: CASSRLTGNLGDSPLHF. In DNA form, the CDR3 reads TGTGCCAGCAGTCGCCTGACAGGGAATTTAGGGGATTCACCCCTCCACTTT.

This chain joins TRBV6-5 and TRBJ1-5; D is undetermined. The CDR3 has 13 residues. Germline CDR1 reads MNHEY; CDR2 reads SVGAGI. V dropped 6 bases and J dropped 4 bases, with 10 bases sitting between them. CDR3 residues: CASSPVRNQPQHF. CDR3 nucleotides: TGTGCCAGCAGCCCCGTCAGAAATCAGCCCCAGCATTTT.

V is TRBV28 and J is TRBJ1-2, with TRBD1 matching over 9 bases. Trimming took 5 bases from V and 5 from J; bases not matched to a gene: 6. The CDR3 spans 14 residues. Germline V gene lookup returns CDR1 MDHEN and CDR2 SYDVKM. The CDR3 here is CASSGQGRAYGYTF. The CDR3 coding sequence is TGTGCCAGCAGTGGACAGGGGAGAGCATATGGCTACACCTTC.

This clone was observed a single time. The V and J genes are TRBV6-4 and TRBJ1-6; TRBD1 matches 7 bases. Germline CDR1 and CDR2: MRHNA and SNTAGT. Losses at the gene ends were 3 bases for V and 6 bases for J; bases not matched to a gene: 5. The CDR3 has 15 residues. For the CDR3, the DNA is TGTGCCAGCAGTGAAACAGGGGTGGGTAATTCACCCCTCCACTTT. Translation gives CASSETGVGNSPLHF.

This chain connects TRBV5-8 to TRBJ1-6; 8 bases match TRBD1. With V trimmed by 4 bases and J by 7 bases, 4 bases remained unmatched. The CDR3 has 14 amino acids. Germline V lookup: CDR1 SGHTS, CDR2 YDEGEE. The CDR3 sequence: CASSLQGGNSPLHF. The CDR3 bases are TGTGCCAGCAGCCTACAGGGGGGAAATTCACCCCTCCACTTT.

This sequence joins TRBV12-3 or TRBV12-4 and TRBJ1-6; the D gene is possibly TRBD1 (5 bases). The CDR3 spans 13 residues. The V end was cut by 2 bases, the J end by 9 bases, with 8 bases between. The DNA for the CDR3 is TGTGCCAGCAGTTTACAGGGCACTTCACCCCTCCACTTT. Protein product: CASSLQGTSPLHF.

This clone was recorded once. The rearrangement uses TRBV9 and TRBJ1-6, with unresolved D. The CDR3 length is 15 residues. Germline V lookup: CDR1 SGDLS, CDR2 YYNGEE. V was trimmed by 2 bases and J by 5 bases, leaving 11 bases between them. This CDR3 reads CASSVGQTHNSPLHF. In DNA, the CDR3 is TGTGCCAGCAGCGTTGGGCAGACCCATAATTCACCCCTCCACTTT.

CDR3 region: CASSRNRGLDEQFF. CDR3 DNA: TGTGCCAGCAGCCGCAACAGGGGGCTGGATGAGCAGTTCTTC. V and J are TRBV14 and TRBJ2-1, with 9 bases fitting TRBD1. CDR1 and CDR2 from the germline V gene are SGHDN and FVKESK. This CDR3 is built from 14 residues. Losses at the gene ends were 4 bases for V and 8 bases for J; bases not matched to a gene: 6. The full variable domain, its missing parts supplied by reference TRBV14 and TRBJ2-1, is EAGVTQFPSHSVIEKGQTVTLRCDPISGHDNLYWYRRVMGKEIKFLLHFVKESKQDESGMPNNRFLAERTGGTYSTLKVQPAELEDSGVYFCASSRNRGLDEQFFGPGTRLTVL.

This chain links TRBV24-1 with TRBJ2-5; 10 positions agree with TRBD1. The CDR3 is 20 amino acids. Germline assignment: CDR1 KGHDR and CDR2 SFDVKD. The ends lost 4 bases at V and 0 bases at J; junction bases unmatched: 16. This CDR3 reads CATSESPGQGSWGYQETQYF. The CDR3 DNA sequence: TGTGCCACCAGTGAATCGCCGGGACAGGGGTCATGGGGGTACCAAGAGACCCAGTACTTC.

This clone was seen just once. The chain carries TRBV15 and TRBJ1-4; D ambiguous. This CDR3 has 16 amino acids. V lost 0 bases and J lost 7, with 15 bases in between. Germline-derived CDR1 and CDR2 are LNHNV and YYDKDF (reference sequence). CDR3 coding DNA: TGTGCCACCAGCAGAGATCAAAGAGGGCTACCTGAAAAACTGTTTTTT. Translating gives CATSRDQRGLPEKLFF.

The chain uses TRBV5-1 and TRBJ2-1; no definite D call. Germline V gene data show CDR1 as SGHRS and CDR2 as YFSETQ. Trimming pared 4 bases from V and 6 bases from J, leaving 8 bases between. This CDR3 is built from 12 residues. As DNA, the CDR3 is TGCGCCAGCAGCGCTCTAGGCAATGAGCAGTTCTTC. Translated: CASSALGNEQFF.

The chain employs TRBV15 and TRBJ2-1; 9 bases agree with TRBD1. The CDR3 loop spans 18 amino acids. With 0 bases clipped from V and 2 bases from J, the junction kept 8 bases outside the gene matches. Germline lookup yields CDR1 LNHNV and CDR2 YYDKDF (reference sequence). The CDR3 loop reads CATSRDLTGTGTYNEQFF. CDR3 bases: TGTGCCACCAGCAGAGATTTAACCGGGACAGGGACCTACAATGAGCAGTTCTTC.

The chain combines TRBV7-2 with TRBJ2-1, with TRBD1 identical over 8 bases. The germline V gene has CDR1 SGHTA and CDR2 FQGNSA. J was trimmed by 6 bases and V by 4 bases; bases with no gene match: 8. The CDR3 spans 15 residues. This chain's CDR3 is CASSSDRARGNEQFF. Here the CDR3 DNA reads TGTGCCAGCAGCTCGGACAGGGCACGGGGCAATGAGCAGTTCTTC. The whole variable domain, filled in from reference TRBV7-2 and TRBJ2-1, reads GAGVSQSPSNKVTEKGKDVELRCDPISGHTALYWYRQSLGQGLEFLIYFQGNSAPDKSGLPSDRFSAERTGGSVSTLTIQRTQQEDSAVYLCASSSDRARGNEQFFGPGTRLTVL.

This chain links TRBV7-2 with TRBJ1-1, with D tentatively TRBD1 (5 bases). CDR1 and CDR2 from the germline V gene are SGHTA and FQGNSA. The ends were cut back, 3 bases at V and 11 bases at J, with 19 bases in the middle. The CDR3 has 14 amino acids. The CDR3 DNA sequence: TGTGCCAGCAGCTTCGCTGCTCCAGGGTATCGGGCTTTCTTT. It is translated as CASSFAAPGYRAFF.

The CDR3 here is CASGALGGGARNEQFF. CDR3 nucleotides: TGTGCTAGTGGTGCCTTAGGCGGCGGAGCCCGCAATGAGCAGTTCTTC. The chain combines TRBV12-5 with TRBJ2-1; D not certain. Trimming removed 5 bases at V and 6 bases at J, with 20 bases between. The CDR3 totals 16 residues. The germline CDR1 and CDR2 sequences are LGHNT and FRNRAP.